One sample yielded the 2 T cell receptor beta chains listed below, sequenced in a study of T cells in Graves' hyperthyroidism and ophthalmopathy. Amplified regions were TCR beta CDR3 sequences from RNA transcripts. HTBI primers were used for first-round RT-PCR of the TCR CDR3. TCRdb used MiXCR to reprocess the multiplex PCR reads, holding one entry per CDR3 protein. The data contain 550,000 to 800,000 distinct CDR3 sequences, roughly 17% of them seen just once; the ten biggest clones take up about a sixth. Source material: blood. These receptor sequences come from a man aged 45-60 years with Graves' hyperthyroidism.

Remarks on this clonotype: This may arise from a read error, as a much more abundant clone is one base away. The genes are TRBV9 and TRBJ1-5, with a weak D call TRBD1 (5 bases). The CDR3 covers 13 residues. Germline CDR1 SGDLS, CDR2 YYNGEE. Trimming left V 0 bases short and J 5 bases short, with 6 bases between. CDR3 region: CASSVVGDQPQHF. CDR3 DNA: TGTGCCAGCAGCGTAGTAGGGGATCAGCCCCAGCATTTT.

The chain employs TRBV4-1 and TRBJ2-7; 11 bases are shared with TRBD2. The germline CDR1 and CDR2 sequences are MGHRA and YSYEKL. This CDR3 comprises 16 residues. V was pared by 4 bases and J by 2 bases, with 7 bases of the junction left unmatched. CDR3 in DNA: TGCGCCAGCAGCCTTCCCGGGACTAGCGGTACCTACGAGCAGTACTTC. Residues: CASSLPGTSGTYEQYF.